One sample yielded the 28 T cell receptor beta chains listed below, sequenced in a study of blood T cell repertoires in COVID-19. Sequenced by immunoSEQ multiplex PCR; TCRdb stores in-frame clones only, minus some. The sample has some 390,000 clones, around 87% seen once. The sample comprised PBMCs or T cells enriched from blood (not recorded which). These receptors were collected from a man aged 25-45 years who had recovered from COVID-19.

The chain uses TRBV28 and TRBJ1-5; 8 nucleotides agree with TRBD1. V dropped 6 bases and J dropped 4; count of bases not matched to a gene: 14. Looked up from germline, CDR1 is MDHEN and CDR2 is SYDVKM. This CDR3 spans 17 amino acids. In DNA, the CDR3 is TGTGCCAGCAGACGTTCGTCCTATGGACAGGGTAATCAGCCCCAGCATTTT. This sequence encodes CASRRSSYGQGNQPQHF.

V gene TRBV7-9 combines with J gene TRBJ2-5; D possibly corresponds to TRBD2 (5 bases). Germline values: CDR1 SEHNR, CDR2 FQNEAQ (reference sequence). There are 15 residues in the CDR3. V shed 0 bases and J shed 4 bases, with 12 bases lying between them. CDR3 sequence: CASSLAPSAGETQYF. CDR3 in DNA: TGTGCCAGCAGCTTAGCGCCCTCGGCGGGAGAGACCCAGTACTTC.

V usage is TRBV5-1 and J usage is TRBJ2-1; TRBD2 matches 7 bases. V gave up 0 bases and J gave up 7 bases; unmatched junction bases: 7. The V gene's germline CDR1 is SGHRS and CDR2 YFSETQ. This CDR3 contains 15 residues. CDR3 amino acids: CASSLVTGTTNEQFF. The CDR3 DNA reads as TGCGCCAGCAGCTTGGTCACCGGGACTACGAATGAGCAGTTCTTC.

The CDR3 DNA is TGTGCCTGGAGTGTACGAGACAGTAACACAGATACGCAGTATTTT. Encoded protein: CAWSVRDSNTDTQYF. The V call is TRBV30, the J call TRBJ2-3; possibly TRBD1 for D (5 bases). The CDR3 totals 15 residues. Germline V gene sequence: CDR1 GTSNPN, CDR2 SVGIG (reference sequence). Trimming removed 0 bases from V and 2 bases from J, with 12 bases in between.

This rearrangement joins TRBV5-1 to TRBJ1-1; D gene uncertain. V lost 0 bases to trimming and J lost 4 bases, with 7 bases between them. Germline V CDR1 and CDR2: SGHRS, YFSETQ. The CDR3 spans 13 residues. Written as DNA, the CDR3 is TGCGCCAGCAGCTTGGTACCAGTCACTGAAGCTTTCTTT. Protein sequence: CASSLVPVTEAFF.

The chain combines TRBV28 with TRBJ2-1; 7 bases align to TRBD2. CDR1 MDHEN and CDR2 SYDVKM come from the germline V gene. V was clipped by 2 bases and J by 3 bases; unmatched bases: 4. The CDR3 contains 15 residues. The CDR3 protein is CASSLAGEIYNEQFF. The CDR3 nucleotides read TGTGCCAGCAGTTTAGCGGGAGAGATCTACAATGAGCAGTTCTTC.

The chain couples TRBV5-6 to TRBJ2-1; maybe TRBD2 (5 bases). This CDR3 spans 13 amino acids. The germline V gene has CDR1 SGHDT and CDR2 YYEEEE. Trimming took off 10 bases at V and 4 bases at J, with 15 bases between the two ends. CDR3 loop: CASAWSGYNEQFF. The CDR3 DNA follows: TGTGCCTCTGCTTGGTCGGGATACAATGAGCAGTTCTTC.

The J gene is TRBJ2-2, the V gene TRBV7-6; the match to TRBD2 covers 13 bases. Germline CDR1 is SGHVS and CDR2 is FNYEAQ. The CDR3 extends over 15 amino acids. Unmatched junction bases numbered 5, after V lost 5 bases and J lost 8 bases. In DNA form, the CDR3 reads TGTGCCAGCAGCCTGGGACTAGCGGGACTAGGGGAGCTGTTTTTT. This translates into CASSLGLAGLGELFF.

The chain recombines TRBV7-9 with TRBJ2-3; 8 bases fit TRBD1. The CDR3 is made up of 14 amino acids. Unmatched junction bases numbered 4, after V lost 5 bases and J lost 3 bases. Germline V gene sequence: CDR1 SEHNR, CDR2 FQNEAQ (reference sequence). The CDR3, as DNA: TGTGCCAGCAGCGCCGGACAGGGAACAGATACGCAGTATTTT. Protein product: CASSAGQGTDTQYF.

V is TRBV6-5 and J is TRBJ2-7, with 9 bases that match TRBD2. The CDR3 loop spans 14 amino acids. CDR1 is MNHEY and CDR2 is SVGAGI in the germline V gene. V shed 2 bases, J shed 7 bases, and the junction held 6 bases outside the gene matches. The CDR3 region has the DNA TGTGCCAGCAGTTACGGGTATAGCGGGAGTGAGCAGTACTTC. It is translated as CASSYGYSGSEQYF.

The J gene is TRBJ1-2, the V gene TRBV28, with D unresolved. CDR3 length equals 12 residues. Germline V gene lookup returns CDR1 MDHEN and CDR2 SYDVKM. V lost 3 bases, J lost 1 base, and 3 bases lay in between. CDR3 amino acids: CASSFNNYGYTF. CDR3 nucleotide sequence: TGTGCCAGCAGTTTTAATAACTATGGCTACACCTTC.

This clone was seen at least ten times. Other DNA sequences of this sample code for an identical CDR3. CDR3 in amino acids: CASSLWASYEQYF. For the CDR3, the DNA is TGCGCCAGCAGCTTGTGGGCGTCCTACGAGCAGTACTTC. This sequence joins TRBV5-1 and TRBJ2-7, with unresolved D. V lost 1 base and J 1 base, leaving 6 bases between the germline ends. CDR1 and CDR2 (germline): SGHRS, YFSETQ. The CDR3 length is 13 residues.

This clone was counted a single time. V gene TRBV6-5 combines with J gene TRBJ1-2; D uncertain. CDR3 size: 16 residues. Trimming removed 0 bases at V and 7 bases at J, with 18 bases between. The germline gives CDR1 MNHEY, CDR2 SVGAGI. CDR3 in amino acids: CASSYSETPGSPGYTF. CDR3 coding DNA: TGTGCCAGCAGTTACTCAGAGACCCCAGGCTCCCCTGGCTACACCTTC.

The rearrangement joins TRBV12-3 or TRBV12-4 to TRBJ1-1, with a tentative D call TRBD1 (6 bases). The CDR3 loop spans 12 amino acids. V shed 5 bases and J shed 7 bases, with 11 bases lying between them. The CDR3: CASSPQGIEAFF. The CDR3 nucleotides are TGTGCCAGCAGTCCGCAGGGGATTGAAGCTTTCTTT.

The CDR3 nucleotides are TGTGCCAGCAGCTTGGGACTAAACACAGATACGCAGTATTTT. Translating it yields CASSLGLNTDTQYF. The chain combines TRBV7-2 with TRBJ2-3, with 7 positions matching TRBD2. Losses at the gene ends were 3 bases for V and 2 bases for J; bases not matched to a gene: 2. The CDR3 contains 14 residues. Germline CDR1 SGHTA, CDR2 FQGNSA.

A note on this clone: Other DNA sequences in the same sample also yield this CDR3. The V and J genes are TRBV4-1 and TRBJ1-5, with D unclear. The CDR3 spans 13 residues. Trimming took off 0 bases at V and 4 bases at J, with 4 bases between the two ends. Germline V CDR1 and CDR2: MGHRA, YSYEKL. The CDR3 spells CASSQDRNQPQHF. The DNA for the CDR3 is TGCGCCAGCAGCCAAGACAGGAATCAGCCCCAGCATTTT.

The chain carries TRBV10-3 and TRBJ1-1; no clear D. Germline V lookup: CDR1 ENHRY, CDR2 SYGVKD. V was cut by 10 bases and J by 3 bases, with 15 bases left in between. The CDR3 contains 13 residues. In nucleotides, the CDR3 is TGTGCCAGCGCCCATAAGAGTTACACTGAAGCTTTCTTT. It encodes CASAHKSYTEAFF.

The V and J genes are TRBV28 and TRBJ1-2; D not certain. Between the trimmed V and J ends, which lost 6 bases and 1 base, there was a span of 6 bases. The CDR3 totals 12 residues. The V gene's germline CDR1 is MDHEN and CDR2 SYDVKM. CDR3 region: CASRQVNYGYTF. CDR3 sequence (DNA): TGTGCCAGCAGACAAGTTAACTATGGCTACACCTTC.

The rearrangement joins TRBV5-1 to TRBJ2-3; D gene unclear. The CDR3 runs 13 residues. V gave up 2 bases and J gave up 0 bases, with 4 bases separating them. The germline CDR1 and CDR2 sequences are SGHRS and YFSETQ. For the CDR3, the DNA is TGCGCCAGCAGCTTCCCTAGCACAGATACGCAGTATTTT. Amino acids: CASSFPSTDTQYF.

This CDR3 reads CASSQAAGVGREQFF. CDR3 nucleotide sequence: TGCGCCAGCAGCCAGGCAGCGGGAGTAGGGCGTGAGCAGTTCTTC. V usage is TRBV5-1 and J usage is TRBJ2-1, with TRBD2 identical over 8 bases. V was pared by 4 bases and J by 9 bases, with 12 bases of the junction left unmatched. The CDR3 has 15 amino acids. CDR1 and CDR2 (germline): SGHRS, YFSETQ.

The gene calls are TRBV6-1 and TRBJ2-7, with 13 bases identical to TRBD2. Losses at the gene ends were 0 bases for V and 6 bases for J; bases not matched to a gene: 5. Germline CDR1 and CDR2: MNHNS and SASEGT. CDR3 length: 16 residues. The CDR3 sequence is CASSEARLAGGTEQYF. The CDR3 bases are TGTGCCAGCAGTGAAGCGCGACTAGCGGGAGGCACCGAGCAGTACTTC.

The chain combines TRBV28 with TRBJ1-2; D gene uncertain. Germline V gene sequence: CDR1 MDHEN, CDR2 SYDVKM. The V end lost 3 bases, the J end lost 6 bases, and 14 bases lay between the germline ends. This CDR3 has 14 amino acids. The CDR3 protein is CASSFVVAEDGYTF. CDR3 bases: TGTGCCAGCAGTTTCGTCGTGGCTGAAGATGGCTACACCTTC.

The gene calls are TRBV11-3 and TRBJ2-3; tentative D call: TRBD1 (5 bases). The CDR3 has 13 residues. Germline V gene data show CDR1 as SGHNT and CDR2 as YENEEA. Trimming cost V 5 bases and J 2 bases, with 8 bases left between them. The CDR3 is CASSTGATDTQYF. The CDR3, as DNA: TGTGCCAGCAGCACAGGAGCCACAGATACGCAGTATTTT. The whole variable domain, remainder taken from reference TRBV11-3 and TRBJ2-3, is EAGVVQSPRYKIIEKKQPVAFWCNPISGHNTLYWYLQNLGQGPELLIRYENEEAVDDSQLPKDRFSAERLKGVDSTLKIQPAELGDSAVYLCASSTGATDTQYFGPGTRLTVL.

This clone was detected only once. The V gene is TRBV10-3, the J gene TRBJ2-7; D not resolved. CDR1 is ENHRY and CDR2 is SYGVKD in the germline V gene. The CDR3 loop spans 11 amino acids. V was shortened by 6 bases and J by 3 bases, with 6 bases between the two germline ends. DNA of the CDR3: TGTGCCATCAGCTCAGACTACGAGCAGTACTTC. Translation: CAISSDYEQYF.

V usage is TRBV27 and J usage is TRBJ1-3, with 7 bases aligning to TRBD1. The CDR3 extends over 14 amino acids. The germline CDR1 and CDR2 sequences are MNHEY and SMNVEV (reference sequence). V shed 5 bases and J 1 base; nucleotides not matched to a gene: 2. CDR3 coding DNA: TGTGCCAGCAGTGGGACAGATTCTGGAAACACCATATATTTT. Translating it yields CASSGTDSGNTIYF.

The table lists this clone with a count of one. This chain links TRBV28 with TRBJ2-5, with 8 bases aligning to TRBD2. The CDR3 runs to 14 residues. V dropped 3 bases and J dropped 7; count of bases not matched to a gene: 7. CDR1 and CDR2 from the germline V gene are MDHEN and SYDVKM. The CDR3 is CASSLSGSPGTQYF. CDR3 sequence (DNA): TGTGCCAGCAGTTTGAGCGGGAGCCCAGGGACCCAGTACTTC. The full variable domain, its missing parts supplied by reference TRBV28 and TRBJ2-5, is DVKVTQSSRYLVKRTGEKVFLECVQDMDHENMFWYRQDPGLGLRLIYFSYDVKMKEKGDIPEGYSVSREKKERFSLILESASTNQTSMYLCASSLSGSPGTQYFGPGTRLLVL.

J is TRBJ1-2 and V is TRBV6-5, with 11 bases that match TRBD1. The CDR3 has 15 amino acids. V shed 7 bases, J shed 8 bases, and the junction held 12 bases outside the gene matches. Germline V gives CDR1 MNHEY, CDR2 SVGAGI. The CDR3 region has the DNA TGTGCCAGCACCGAATTCCCGGGACAGGGGGAAGGCTACACCTTC. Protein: CASTEFPGQGEGYTF.

CDR3 sequence: CASSPPRERQYF. The CDR3 DNA reads as TGTGCCAGCAGCCCTCCCCGGGAGCGGCAGTACTTC. The chain recombines TRBV7-8 with TRBJ2-7; tentatively, D is TRBD2 (6 bases). V was shortened by 5 bases and J by 9 bases, with 14 bases between the two germline ends. Per germline, CDR1 SGHVS and CDR2 FQNEAQ. This CDR3 has 12 residues.